This TCR beta chain was retrieved from a study of T cells in Graves' hyperthyroidism and ophthalmopathy. Regions amplified from RNA transcripts were the TCR beta CDR3 regions. The HTBI primer set was used in a first-round RT-PCR of the TCR CDR3. TCRdb redid the calling of the multiplex PCR reads with MiXCR, one entry per CDR3 protein. The data contain roughly 500,000 distinct CDR3 sequences, approximately 25% of them singletons. The ends lost 5 bases at V and 6 bases at J; junction bases unmatched: 11. CDR3 length equals 15 residues. This clonotype was recorded at least ten times. V and J are TRBV12-3 or TRBV12-4 and TRBJ1-1, with TRBD1 matching over 8 bases. What was sequenced was blood. This sequence was found in a woman between 25 and 40 years old with Graves' ophthalmopathy. CDR3 sequence reads: CASSQTDRVGAEAFF. The CDR3 DNA reads TGTGCCAGCAGTCAAACGGACAGGGTTGGGGCTGAAGCTTTCTTT.